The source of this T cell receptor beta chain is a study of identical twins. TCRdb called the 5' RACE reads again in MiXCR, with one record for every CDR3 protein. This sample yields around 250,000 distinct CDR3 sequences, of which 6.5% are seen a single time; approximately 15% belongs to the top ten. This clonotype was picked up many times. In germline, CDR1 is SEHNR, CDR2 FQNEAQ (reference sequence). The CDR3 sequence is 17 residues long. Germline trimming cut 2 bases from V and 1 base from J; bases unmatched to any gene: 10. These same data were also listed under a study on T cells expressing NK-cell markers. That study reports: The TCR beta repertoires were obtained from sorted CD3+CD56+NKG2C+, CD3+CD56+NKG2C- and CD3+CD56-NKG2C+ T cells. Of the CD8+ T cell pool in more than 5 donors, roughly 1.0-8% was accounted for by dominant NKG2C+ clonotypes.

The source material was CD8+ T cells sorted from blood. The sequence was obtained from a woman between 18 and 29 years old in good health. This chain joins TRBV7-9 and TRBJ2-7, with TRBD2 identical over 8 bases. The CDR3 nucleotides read TGTGCCAGCAGCTTATCAACGGGGGGGACCTCATCCTACGAGCAGTACTTC. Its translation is CASSLSTGGTSSYEQYF.